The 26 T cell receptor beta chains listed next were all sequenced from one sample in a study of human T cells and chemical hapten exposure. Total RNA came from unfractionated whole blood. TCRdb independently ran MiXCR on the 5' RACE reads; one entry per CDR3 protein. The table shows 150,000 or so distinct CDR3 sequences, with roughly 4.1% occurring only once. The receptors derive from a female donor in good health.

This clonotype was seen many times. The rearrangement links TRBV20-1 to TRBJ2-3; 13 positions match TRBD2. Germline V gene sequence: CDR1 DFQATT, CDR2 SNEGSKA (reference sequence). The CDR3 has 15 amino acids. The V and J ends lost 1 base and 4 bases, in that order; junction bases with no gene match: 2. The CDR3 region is CSARATSGGADTQYF. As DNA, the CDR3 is TGCAGTGCTAGAGCCACTAGCGGGGGGGCAGATACGCAGTATTTT.

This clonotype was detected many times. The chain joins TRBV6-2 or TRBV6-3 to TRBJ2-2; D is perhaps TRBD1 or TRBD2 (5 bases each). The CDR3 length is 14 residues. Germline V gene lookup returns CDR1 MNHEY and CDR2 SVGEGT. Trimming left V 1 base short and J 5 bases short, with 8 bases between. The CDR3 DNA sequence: TGTGCCAGCAGTTACTACAGGACTACCGGGGAGCTGTTTTTT. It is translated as CASSYYRTTGELFF.

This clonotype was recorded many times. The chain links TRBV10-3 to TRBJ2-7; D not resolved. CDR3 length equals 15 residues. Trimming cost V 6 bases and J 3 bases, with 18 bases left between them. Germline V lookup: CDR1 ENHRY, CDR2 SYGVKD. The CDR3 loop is CAISPAYWGDYEQYF. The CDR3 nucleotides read TGTGCCATCAGCCCAGCCTACTGGGGTGACTACGAGCAGTACTTC.

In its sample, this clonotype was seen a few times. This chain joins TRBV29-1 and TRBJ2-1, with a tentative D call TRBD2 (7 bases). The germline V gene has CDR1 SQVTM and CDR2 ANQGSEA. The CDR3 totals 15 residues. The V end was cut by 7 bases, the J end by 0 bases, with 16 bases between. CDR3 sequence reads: CSAGWGGPSYNEQFF. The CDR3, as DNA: TGCAGCGCAGGGTGGGGGGGCCCCTCCTACAATGAGCAGTTCTTC.

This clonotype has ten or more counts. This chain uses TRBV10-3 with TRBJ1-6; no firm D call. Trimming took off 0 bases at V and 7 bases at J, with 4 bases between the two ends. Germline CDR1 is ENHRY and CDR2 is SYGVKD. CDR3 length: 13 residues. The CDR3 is CAISESGNSPLHF. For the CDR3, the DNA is TGTGCCATCAGTGAGTCGGGGAATTCACCCCTCCACTTT.

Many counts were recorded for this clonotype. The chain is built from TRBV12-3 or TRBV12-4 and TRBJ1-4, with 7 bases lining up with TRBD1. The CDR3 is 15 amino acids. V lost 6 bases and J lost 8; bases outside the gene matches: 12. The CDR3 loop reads CASSRETGSLEKLFF. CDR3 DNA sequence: TGTGCCAGCAGCCGCGAGACAGGGTCCTTAGAAAAACTGTTTTTT.

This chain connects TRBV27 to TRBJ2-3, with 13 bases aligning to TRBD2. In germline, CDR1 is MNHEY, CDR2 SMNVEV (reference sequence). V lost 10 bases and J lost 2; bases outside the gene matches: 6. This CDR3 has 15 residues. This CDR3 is CATRLAGGPTDTQYF. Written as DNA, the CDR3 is TGTGCCACTAGACTAGCGGGGGGCCCCACAGATACGCAGTATTTT.

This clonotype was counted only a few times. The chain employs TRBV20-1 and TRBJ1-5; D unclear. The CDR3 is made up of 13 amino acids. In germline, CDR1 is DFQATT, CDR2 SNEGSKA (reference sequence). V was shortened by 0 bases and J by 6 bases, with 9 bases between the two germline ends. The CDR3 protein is CSARDLEAQPQHF. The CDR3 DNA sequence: TGCAGTGCTAGAGATCTCGAGGCTCAGCCCCAGCATTTT.

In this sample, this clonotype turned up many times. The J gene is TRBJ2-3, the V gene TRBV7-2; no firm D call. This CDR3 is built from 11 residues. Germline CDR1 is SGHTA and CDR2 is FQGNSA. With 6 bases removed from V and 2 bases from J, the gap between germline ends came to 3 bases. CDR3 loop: CASRITDTQYF. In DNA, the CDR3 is TGTGCCAGCAGAATCACAGATACGCAGTATTTT.

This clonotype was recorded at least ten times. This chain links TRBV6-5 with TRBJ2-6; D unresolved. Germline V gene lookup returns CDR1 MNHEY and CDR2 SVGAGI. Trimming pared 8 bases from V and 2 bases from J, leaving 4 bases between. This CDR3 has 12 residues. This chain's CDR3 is CASGPGANVLTF. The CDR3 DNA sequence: TGTGCCAGCGGACCTGGGGCCAACGTCCTGACTTTC.

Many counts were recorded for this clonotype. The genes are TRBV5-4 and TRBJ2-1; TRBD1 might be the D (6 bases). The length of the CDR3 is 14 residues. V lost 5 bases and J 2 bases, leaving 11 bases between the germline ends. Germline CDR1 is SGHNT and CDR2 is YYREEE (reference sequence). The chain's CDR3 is CASSPGTPYNEQFF. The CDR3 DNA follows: TGTGCCAGCAGTCCCGGGACACCCTACAATGAGCAGTTCTTC.

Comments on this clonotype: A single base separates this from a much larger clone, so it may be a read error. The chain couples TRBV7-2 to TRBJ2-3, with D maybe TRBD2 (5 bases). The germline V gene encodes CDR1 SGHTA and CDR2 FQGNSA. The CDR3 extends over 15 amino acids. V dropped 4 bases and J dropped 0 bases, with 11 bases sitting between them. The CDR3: CASSSSIRSTDTQYF. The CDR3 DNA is TGTGCCAGCAGCTCTAGCATTCGCAGCACAGATACGCAGTATTTT.

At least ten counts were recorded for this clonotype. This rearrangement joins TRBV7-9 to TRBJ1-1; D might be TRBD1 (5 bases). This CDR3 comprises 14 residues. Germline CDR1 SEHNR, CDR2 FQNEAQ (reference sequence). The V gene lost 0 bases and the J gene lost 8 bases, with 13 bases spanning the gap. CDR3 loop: CASSLARWGGEAFF. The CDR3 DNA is TGTGCCAGCAGCTTAGCTAGGTGGGGGGGAGAAGCTTTCTTT. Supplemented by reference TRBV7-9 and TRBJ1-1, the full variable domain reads DTGVSQNPRHKITKRGQNVTFRCDPISEHNRLYWYRQTLGQGPEFLTYFQNEAQLEKSRLLSDRFSAERPKGSFSTLEIQRTEQGDSAMYLCASSLARWGGEAFFGQGTRLTVV.

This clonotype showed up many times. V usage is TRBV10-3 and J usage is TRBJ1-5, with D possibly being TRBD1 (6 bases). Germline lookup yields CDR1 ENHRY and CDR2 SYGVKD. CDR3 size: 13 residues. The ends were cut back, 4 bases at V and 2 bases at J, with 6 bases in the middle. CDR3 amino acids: CAISAGGNQPQHF. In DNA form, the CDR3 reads TGTGCCATCAGTGCAGGGGGCAATCAGCCCCAGCATTTT.

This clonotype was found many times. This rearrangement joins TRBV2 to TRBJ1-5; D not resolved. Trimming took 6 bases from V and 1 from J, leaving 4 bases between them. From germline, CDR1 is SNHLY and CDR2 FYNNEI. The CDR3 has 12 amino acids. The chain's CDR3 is CASRDSNQPQHF. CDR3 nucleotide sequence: TGTGCCAGCAGGGACAGCAATCAGCCCCAGCATTTT. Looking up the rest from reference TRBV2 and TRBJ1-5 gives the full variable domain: EPEVTQTPSHQVTQMGQEVILRCVPISNHLYFYWYRQILGQKVEFLVSFYNNEISEKSEIFDDQFSVERPDGSNFTLKIRSTKLEDSAMYFCASRDSNQPQHFGDGTRLSIL.

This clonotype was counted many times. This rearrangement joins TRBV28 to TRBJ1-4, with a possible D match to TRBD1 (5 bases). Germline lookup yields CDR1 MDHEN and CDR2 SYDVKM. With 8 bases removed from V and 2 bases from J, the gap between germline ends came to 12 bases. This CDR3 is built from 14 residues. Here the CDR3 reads CASAVGVTNEKLFF. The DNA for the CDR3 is TGTGCCAGCGCTGTGGGGGTTACTAATGAAAAACTGTTTTTT.

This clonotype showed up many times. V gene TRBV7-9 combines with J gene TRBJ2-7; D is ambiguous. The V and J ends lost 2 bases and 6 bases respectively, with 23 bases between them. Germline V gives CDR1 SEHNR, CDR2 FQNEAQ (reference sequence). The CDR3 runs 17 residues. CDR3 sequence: CASSLPLVGVPSGEQYF. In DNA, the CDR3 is TGTGCCAGCAGCTTACCCTTGGTGGGCGTGCCCTCGGGCGAGCAGTACTTC.

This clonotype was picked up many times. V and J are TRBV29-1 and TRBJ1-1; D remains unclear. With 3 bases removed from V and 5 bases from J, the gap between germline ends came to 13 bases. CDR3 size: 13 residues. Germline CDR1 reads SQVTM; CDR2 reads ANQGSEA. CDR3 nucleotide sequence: TGCAGCGTTGAGGTAGTCAGTAGGACTGAAGCTTTCTTT. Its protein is CSVEVVSRTEAFF.

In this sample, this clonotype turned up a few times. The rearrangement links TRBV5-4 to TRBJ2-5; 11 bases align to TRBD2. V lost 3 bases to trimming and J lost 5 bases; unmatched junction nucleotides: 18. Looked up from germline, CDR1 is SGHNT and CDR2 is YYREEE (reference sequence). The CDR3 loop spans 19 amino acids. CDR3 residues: CASSSLEVTSGDARETQYF. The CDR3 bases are TGTGCCAGCAGCTCCCTGGAGGTGACTAGCGGGGATGCGAGGGAGACCCAGTACTTC. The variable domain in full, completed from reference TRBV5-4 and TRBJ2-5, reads ETGVTQSPTHLIKTRGQQVTLRCSSQSGHNTVSWYQQALGQGPQFIFQYYREEENGRGNFPPRFSGLQFPNYSSELNVNALELDDSALYLCASSSLEVTSGDARETQYFGPGTRLLVL.

In DNA form, the CDR3 reads TGTGCCAGTAGGACCCGATCCACCGGGGAGCTGTTTTTT. Amino acids: CASRTRSTGELFF. V is TRBV19 and J is TRBJ2-2; D is undetermined. CDR3 length: 13 residues. Germline values: CDR1 LNHDA, CDR2 SQIVND (reference sequence). V shed 6 bases and J shed 4 bases, with 9 bases lying between them.

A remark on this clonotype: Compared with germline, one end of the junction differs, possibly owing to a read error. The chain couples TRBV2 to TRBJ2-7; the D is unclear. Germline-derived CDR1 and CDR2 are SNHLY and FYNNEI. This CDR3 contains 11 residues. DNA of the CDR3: TGTGCCAGCAGGGAAGGGTCCGAGCAGTACTTC. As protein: CASREGSEQYF.

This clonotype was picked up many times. Here the CDR3 reads CASSLTSGGPGEQYF. The CDR3 coding sequence is TGTGCCAGCAGTTTGACTAGCGGGGGACCGGGGGAGCAGTACTTC. The V gene is TRBV28, the J gene TRBJ2-7, with 12 bases matching TRBD2. The length of the CDR3 is 15 residues. Germline V lookup: CDR1 MDHEN, CDR2 SYDVKM. The junction had 7 bases not matched to a gene; V was cut back by 3 bases and J by 7 bases. The full variable domain, rest sourced from reference TRBV28 and TRBJ2-7, is DVKVTQSSRYLVKRTGEKVFLECVQDMDHENMFWYRQDPGLGLRLIYFSYDVKMKEKGDIPEGYSVSREKKERFSLILESASTNQTSMYLCASSLTSGGPGEQYFGPGTRLTVT.

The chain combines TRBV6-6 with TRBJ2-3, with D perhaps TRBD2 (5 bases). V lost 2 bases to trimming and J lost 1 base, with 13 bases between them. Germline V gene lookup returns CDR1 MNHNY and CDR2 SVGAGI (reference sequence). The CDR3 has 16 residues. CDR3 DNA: TGTGCCAGCAGTTACCTTGAGGGCCTGGGCACAGATACGCAGTATTTT. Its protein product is CASSYLEGLGTDTQYF.

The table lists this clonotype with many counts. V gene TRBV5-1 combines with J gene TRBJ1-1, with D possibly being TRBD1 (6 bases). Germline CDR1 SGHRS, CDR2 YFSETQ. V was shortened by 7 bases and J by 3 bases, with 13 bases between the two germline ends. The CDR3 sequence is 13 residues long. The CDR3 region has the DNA TGCGCCAGCCGGGGGGCGCAGGACACTGAAGCTTTCTTT. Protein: CASRGAQDTEAFF. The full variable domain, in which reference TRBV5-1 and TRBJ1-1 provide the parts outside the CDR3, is KAGVTQTPRYLIKTRGQQVTLSCSPISGHRSVSWYQQTPGQGLQFLFEYFSETQRNKGNFPGRFSGRQFSNSRSEMNVSTLELGDSALYLCASRGAQDTEAFFGQGTRLTVV.

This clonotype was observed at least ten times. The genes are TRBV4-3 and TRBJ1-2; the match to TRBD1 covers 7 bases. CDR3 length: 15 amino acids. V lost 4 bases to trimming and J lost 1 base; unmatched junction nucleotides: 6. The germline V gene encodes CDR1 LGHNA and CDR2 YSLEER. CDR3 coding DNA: TGCGCCAGCAGCCCGCGGACAGGTTTTAACTATGGCTACACCTTC. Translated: CASSPRTGFNYGYTF.

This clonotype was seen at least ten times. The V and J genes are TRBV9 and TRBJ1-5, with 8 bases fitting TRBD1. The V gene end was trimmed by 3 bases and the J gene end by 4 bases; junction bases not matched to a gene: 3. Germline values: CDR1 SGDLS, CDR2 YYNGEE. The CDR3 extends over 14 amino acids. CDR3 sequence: CASSAGQDNQPQHF. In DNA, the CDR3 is TGTGCCAGCAGCGCGGGACAGGATAATCAGCCCCAGCATTTT.